Listed below are T cell receptor beta chains from one sample, sequenced in a study of CD8+CD57+ T cells in acquired aplastic anemia. Using its own MiXCR run on the reads, TCRdb lists one record per CDR3 protein. The data contain roughly 160,000 distinct CDR3 sequences, 60% to 80% of them singletons. The sample taken for sequencing was sorted CD4+, CD8+, or CD8+CD57+ T cells (not recorded which) from PBMCs. All receptors derive from a human donor with aplastic anemia. The CDR3 runs from the conserved cysteine through the conserved F or W. The D gene is left open where the match is weak. Size is omitted from some rows. Given values are once, few, many or a class for expanded clones.

j_gene | d_gene | abundance | v_gene | CDR3aa | CDR3nt
TRBJ2-7 | . | . | TRBV6-5 | CASSYSGALPTVYEQYF | TGTGCCAGCAGTTACTCCGGGGCACTACCAACTGTATACGAGCAGTACTTC
TRBJ2-1 | TRBD2 | . | TRBV4-2 | CASTRKGSGGNEQFF | TGTGCCAGCACCAGAAAGGGCAGCGGGGGCAATGAGCAGTTCTTC
TRBJ1-2 | . | . | TRBV25-1 | CASSEPTEDIGGGGYTF | TGTGCCAGCAGTGAACCGACCGAGGACATAGGAGGTGGAGGCTACACCTTC
TRBJ2-1 | . | few | TRBV7-9 | CASSSGFGSYNEQFF | TGTGCCAGCAGCTCGGGCTTTGGTTCCTACAATGAGCAGTTCTTC
TRBJ1-1 | TRBD1 | . | TRBV7-2 | CASSQDDRGRVEAFF | TGCGCCAGCAGCCAAGACGACAGGGGGCGGGTTGAAGCTTTCTTT
TRBJ2-5 | . | . | TRBV7-8 | CASSSPRSSVQTQYF | TGTGCCAGCAGCTCCCCCCGGTCTAGCGTCCAGACCCAGTACTTC
TRBJ2-7 | TRBD2 | . | TRBV4-1 | CASSQVLAGDYEQYF | TGCGCCAGCAGCCAAGTGTTAGCGGGGGATTACGAGCAGTACTTC
TRBJ1-2 | . | . | TRBV29-1 | CSVGADNYGYTF | TGCAGCGTTGGGGCAGACAACTATGGCTACACCTTC
TRBJ1-5 | TRBD1 | . | TRBV24-1 | CATSAGGQGVQPQHF | TGTGCCACCAGTGCTGGGGGACAGGGGGTACAGCCCCAGCATTTT
TRBJ1-2 | . | . | TRBV2 | CASSDEPGPPGDGYTF | TGTGCCAGCAGTGATGAACCGGGACCCCCTGGCGATGGCTACACCTTC
TRBJ2-5 | . | few | TRBV6-4 | CASSSTQGSQETQYF | TGTGCCAGCAGTTCGACTCAGGGTTCTCAAGAGACCCAGTACTTC
TRBJ2-7 | . | few | TRBV6-1 | CASSDLGGSSSYEQYF | TGTGCCAGCAGTGATTTAGGGGGTAGTTCCTCCTACGAGCAGTACTTC
TRBJ2-3 | . | . | TRBV7-2 | CAVGSASGYDTQYF | TGTGCCGTCGGATCAGCGAGCGGTTATGATACGCAGTATTTT
TRBJ2-7 | TRBD1 | . | TRBV12-3/TRBV12-4 | CASSHKGTGDRYEQYF | TGTGCCAGCAGTCATAAAGGGACAGGGGACCGTTACGAGCAGTACTTC
TRBJ1-1 | . | . | TRBV5-6 | CASSLDRVLVISTEAFF | TGTGCCAGCAGCTTGGACAGGGTATTGGTAATAAGTACTGAAGCTTTCTTT
TRBJ2-7 | . | . | TRBV7-9 | CASSEPPRREQYF | TGTGCCAGCAGCGAGCCCCCCAGGCGTGAGCAGTACTTC
TRBJ1-4 | . | . | TRBV10-3 | CAITAQPGEKLFF | TGTGCCATCACCGCACAGCCAGGGGAAAAACTGTTTTTT
TRBJ2-1 | TRBD2 | . | TRBV2 | CAQGELAGPLYNEQFF | TGTGCCCAAGGGGAGCTAGCGGGGCCACTCTACAATGAGCAGTTCTTC
TRBJ2-1 | . | . | TRBV5-1 | CASSLVVGSYNEQFF | TGCGCCAGCAGCTTGGTTGTGGGTTCCTACAATGAGCAGTTCTTC
TRBJ2-2 | . | few | TRBV7-8 | CASSSDTGELFF | TGTGCCAGCAGCTCGGACACCGGGGAGCTGTTTTTT
TRBJ2-7 | . | . | TRBV11-2 | CASSLGAGRYEQYF | TGTGCCAGCAGCTTAGGGGCTGGAAGATACGAGCAGTACTTC
TRBJ1-1 | . | . | TRBV6-5 | CASSPPMGSEAFF | TGTGCCAGCTCACCACCGATGGGCAGTGAAGCTTTCTTT
TRBJ2-7 | . | few | TRBV10-3 | CAIRYGGGTYEQYF | TGTGCCATCAGGTACGGTGGGGGGACCTACGAGCAGTACTTC
TRBJ2-1 | . | . | TRBV5-4 | CASSLVGANEQFF | TGTGCCAGCAGCTTGGTCGGTGCGAATGAGCAGTTCTTC
TRBJ2-7 | . | . | TRBV12-3/TRBV12-4 | CASSLSIGDKGEQYF | TGTGCCAGCAGTTTGTCTATCGGGGACAAGGGCGAGCAGTACTTC
TRBJ2-1 | TRBD2 | few | TRBV9 | CASSGGLADNEQFF | TGTGCCAGCAGCGGAGGACTAGCGGACAATGAGCAGTTCTTC
TRBJ1-6 | . | . | TRBV9 | CASSVGSAEHSPLHF | TGTGCCAGCAGCGTAGGTTCGGCAGAGCATTCACCCCTCCACTTT
TRBJ1-6 | . | few | TRBV20-1 | CSASGVRSPLHF | TGCAGTGCTAGCGGGGTGCGCTCACCCCTCCACTTT
TRBJ1-1 | . | few | TRBV19 | CASSISVRAAEAFF | TGTGCCAGTAGTATTTCCGTTAGGGCCGCTGAAGCTTTCTTT
TRBJ2-7 | . | . | TRBV7-9 | CAVAGNLIYEQYF | TGTGCCGTCGCGGGGAACTTAATATACGAGCAGTACTTC
TRBJ2-1 | TRBD2 | . | TRBV10-3 | CAIRPGLTTAEQFF | TGTGCCATCAGGCCGGGACTAACCACGGCGGAGCAGTTCTTC
TRBJ2-7 | TRBD1 | few | TRBV20-1 | CSATQTGVAYEQYF | TGCAGTGCCACCCAGACAGGGGTCGCCTACGAGCAGTACTTC
TRBJ2-7 | . | . | TRBV7-2 | CASSPEGGSSYEQYF | TGTGCCAGCAGCCCCGAGGGGGGAAGTTCCTACGAGCAGTACTTC
TRBJ2-1 | . | once | TRBV15 | CATSNWDTGSYNEQFF | TGTGCCACCAGTAACTGGGACACCGGCTCCTACAATGAGCAGTTCTTC
TRBJ2-7 | TRBD2 | medium-sized | TRBV7-6 | CASSWAWGGIEIPWYF | TGTGCCAGCAGCTGGGCGTGGGGGGGGATCGAAATCCCTTGGTACTTC
TRBJ1-1 | TRBD1 | . | TRBV24-1 | CATKDRQNTEAFF | TGTGCCACCAAGGACAGGCAGAACACTGAAGCTTTCTTT
TRBJ2-3 | . | . | TRBV5-1 | CASRVGTWAPGGTDTQYF | TGCGCCAGCAGGGTGGGAACCTGGGCCCCCGGAGGTACAGATACGCAGTATTTT
TRBJ1-6 | . | once | TRBV7-3 | CASSLQQGPNSPLRF | TGTGCCAGCAGCCTCCAACAGGGTCCGAATTCACCCCTCCGCTTT
TRBJ2-7 | . | . | TRBV20-1 | CSARTRYEQYF | TGCAGTGCTAGGACCAGGTACGAGCAGTACTTC
TRBJ1-5 | . | . | TRBV19 | CASAGGHSNQPQHF | TGTGCCAGTGCGGGGGGCCATAGCAATCAGCCCCAGCATTTT
TRBJ2-5 | . | . | TRBV5-4 | CASSPSWGNTETQYF | TGTGCCAGCAGCCCTAGTTGGGGAAACACAGAGACCCAGTACTTC
TRBJ1-6 | . | few | TRBV7-9 | CASRWEQGDSPLHF | TGTGCCAGCAGGTGGGAGCAAGGGGATTCACCCCTCCACTTT
TRBJ2-1 | . | few | TRBV15 | CATSRDRDYNEQFF | TGTGCCACCAGCAGAGACAGAGACTACAATGAGCAGTTCTTC
TRBJ2-2 | . | many | TRBV6-1 | CASSEAGRDYTGELFF | TGTGCCAGCAGTGAAGCAGGGCGTGATTACACCGGGGAGCTGTTTTTT
TRBJ2-2 | TRBD1 | . | TRBV11-2 | CILGTEDTGELFF | TGTATCCTCGGGACAGAAGACACCGGGGAGCTGTTTTTT
TRBJ1-1 | . | . | TRBV12-3/TRBV12-4 | CASNPGEGTEAFF | TGTGCCAGCAATCCTGGGGAGGGCACTGAAGCTTTCTTT
TRBJ2-1 | TRBD1 | . | TRBV9 | CASSTRGTGGFNEQFF | TGTGCCAGCAGCACCCGCGGGACAGGGGGCTTTAATGAGCAGTTCTTC
TRBJ2-5 | TRBD2 | once | TRBV7-9 | CASSGPRTSGQETQYF | TGTGCCAGCAGCGGACCCCGGACTAGCGGGCAAGAGACCCAGTACTTC
TRBJ1-1 | . | . | TRBV7-2 | CASRTSGGNTEAFF | TGTGCCAGCAGGACCAGTGGGGGGAACACTGAAGCTTTCTTT
TRBJ2-5 | TRBD2 | many | TRBV20-1 | CSARSGVEETQYF | TGCAGTGCTAGAAGCGGGGTCGAAGAGACCCAGTACTTC
TRBJ2-2 | . | . | TRBV20-1 | CSAAGTGELFF | TGCAGTGCAGCCGGGACAGGGGAGCTGTTTTTT
TRBJ1-5 | . | once | TRBV7-8 | CASSLELGNQPQHF | TGTGCCAGCAGCTTAGAACTTGGCAATCAGCCCCAGCATTTT
TRBJ2-3 | TRBD2 | many | TRBV6-4 | CASSDSGLAADTQYF | TGTGCCAGCAGTGACTCCGGGCTAGCGGCAGATACGCAGTATTTT
TRBJ2-5 | . | . | TRBV15 | CATSRDRDQGTQYF | TGTGCCACCAGCAGGGACCGGGATCAAGGAACCCAGTACTTC
TRBJ2-5 | . | . | TRBV6-2/TRBV6-3 | CASSPTEKETQYF | TGTGCCAGCAGCCCGACAGAAAAAGAGACCCAGTACTTC
TRBJ1-1 | TRBD1 | once | TRBV7-8 | CASSPWTGATNTEAFF | TGTGCCAGCAGCCCCTGGACAGGGGCAACGAACACTGAAGCTTTCTTT
TRBJ2-3 | . | . | TRBV7-2 | CASSLRTYTQYF | TGTGCCAGCAGCCTAAGGACATATACGCAGTATTTT
TRBJ1-5 | . | many | TRBV5-6 | CASSLASDQPQHF | TGTGCCAGCAGCTTGGCATCCGATCAGCCCCAGCATTTT
TRBJ1-1 | TRBD1 | . | TRBV15 | CATSPGGAPRTEAFF | TGTGCCACCAGCCCAGGGGGCGCCCCGAGGACTGAAGCTTTCTTT